Only a few counts were recorded for the clone carrying this T cell receptor (beta chain). The antigen is undetermined. These data originate in a study of radiotherapy plus CTLA-4 blockade in lung cancer. Study-wide background: Among all patients, approximately 18% showed objective responses, while 30% to 35% had disease control. Study results and caveats: An expansion of tumor-derived TCR clones occurred in blood after radiotherapy plus ipilimumab. Among reported predictors of response, early blood T cell clone dynamics with interferon-beta performed best.

This CDR3 has 14 amino acids. The germline CDR1 and CDR2 sequences are SEHNR and FQNEAQ (reference sequence). Data came from immunoSEQ multiplex PCR; TCRdb stores just in-frame clones and leaves some out. The sample has over 80,000 clones, 83% seen once. The input for sequencing was peripheral blood, taken from a patient treated with radiotherapy plus ipilimumab. This clonotype was obtained from a human donor with non-small cell lung cancer who had stable disease on radiotherapy plus ipilimumab. V gene TRBV7-9 combines with J gene TRBJ2-7; D perhaps matches TRBD1 (7 bases). The CDR3 nucleotides read TGTGCGAGCGGAGGGGACAGCAGCCCCTACGAGCAGTACTTC. Amino acids: CASGGDSSPYEQYF.